This T cell receptor (beta chain) came from a study of shared clonotypes between healthy human individuals. Study-level results: The generation probabilities recorded for non-shared clonotypes fell below those of clonotypes shared by all four donors.

This CDR3 comprises 14 residues. Germline assignment: CDR1 LNHDA and CDR2 SQIVND (reference sequence). V lost 6 bases to trimming and J lost 2 bases, with 10 bases between them. This clone occurred once. Its antigen is currently unknown. The table came from immunoSEQ multiplex PCR; TCRdb's copy has only in-frame clones and leaves some out. The profile covers some 2 million clones, with 85% to 95% appearing a single time and about 0.13% taken by the ten largest. The chain employs TRBV19 and TRBJ2-2, with no clear D. This receptor was taken from a man younger than 30 in good health. Sequenced material: naive CD4+ T cells sorted from blood. Described subset: CD45RA+ positively selected. The CDR3, as DNA: TGTGCCAGTAGGGGTGGGCAAAACACCGGGGAGCTGTTTTTT. It encodes CASRGGQNTGELFF.